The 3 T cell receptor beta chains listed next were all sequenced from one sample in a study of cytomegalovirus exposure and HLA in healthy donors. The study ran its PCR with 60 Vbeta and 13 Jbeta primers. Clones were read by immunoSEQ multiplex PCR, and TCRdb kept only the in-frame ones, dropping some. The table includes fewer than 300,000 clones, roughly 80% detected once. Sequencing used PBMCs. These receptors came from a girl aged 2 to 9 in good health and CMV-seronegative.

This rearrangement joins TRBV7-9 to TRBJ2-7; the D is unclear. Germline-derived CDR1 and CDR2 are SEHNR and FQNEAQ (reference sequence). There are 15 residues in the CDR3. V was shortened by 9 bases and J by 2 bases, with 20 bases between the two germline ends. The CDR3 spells CARSGQHRLTYEQYF. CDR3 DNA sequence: TGTGCCAGGTCAGGCCAGCACCGATTAACCTACGAGCAGTACTTC.

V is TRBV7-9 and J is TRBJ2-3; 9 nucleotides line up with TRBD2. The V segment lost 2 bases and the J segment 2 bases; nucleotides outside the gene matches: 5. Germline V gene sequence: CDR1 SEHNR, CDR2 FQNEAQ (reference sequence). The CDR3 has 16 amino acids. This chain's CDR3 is CASSLRLAATTDTQYF. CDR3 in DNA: TGTGCCAGCAGCTTACGACTAGCGGCGACCACAGATACGCAGTATTTT.

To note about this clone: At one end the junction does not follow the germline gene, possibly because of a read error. CDR3 sequence reads: CASSLAGGEVEELFF. The DNA for the CDR3 is TGCGCCAGCAGCTTGGCCGGTGGGGAGGTCGAGGAGTTGTTTTTT. The rearrangement links TRBV5-1 to TRBJ2-2, with TRBD2 as a possible D gene (6 bases). The germline V gene encodes CDR1 SGHRS and CDR2 YFSETQ. The CDR3 contains 15 residues.